This record concerns one T cell receptor (beta chain) sequence. Its cognate antigen is unknown. The record originates from a study of T cells after yellow fever vaccination. Study-wide results and limits: There was a possibility that FACS-sorted repertoires contained abundant clonotypes contaminating from the bulk population.

The CDR3 totals 19 residues. Trimming at V came to 5 bases and at J to 1 base, leaving 17 bases not matched to a gene. Germline CDR1 reads SGHVS; CDR2 reads FNYEAQ. TCRdb re-analysed the 5' RACE reads in MiXCR, keeping a single row per CDR3 protein. The table records some 350,000 distinct CDR3 sequences, about 4% of them present only once. V usage is TRBV7-6 and J usage is TRBJ2-5, with 9 bases that match TRBD2. This sample comprised PBMCs, obtained 5 days after the yellow fever booster vaccination. This TCR came from a young man who received the YFV17D yellow fever vaccine. The CDR3: CASSRAGSAGGILQETQYF. The CDR3 DNA reads TGTGCCAGCAGCCGAGCGGGGTCGGCGGGGGGGATTCTCCAAGAGACCCAGTACTTC.